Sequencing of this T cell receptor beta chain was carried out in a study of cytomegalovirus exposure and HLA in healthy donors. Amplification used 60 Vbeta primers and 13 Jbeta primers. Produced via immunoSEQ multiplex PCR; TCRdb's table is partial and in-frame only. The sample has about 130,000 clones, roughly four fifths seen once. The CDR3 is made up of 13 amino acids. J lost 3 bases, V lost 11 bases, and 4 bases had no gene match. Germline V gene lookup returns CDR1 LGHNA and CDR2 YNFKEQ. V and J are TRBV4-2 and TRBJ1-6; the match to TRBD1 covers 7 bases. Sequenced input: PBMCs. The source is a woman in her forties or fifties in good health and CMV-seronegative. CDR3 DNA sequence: TGTGCCTCGGGACAGAACTATAATTCACCCCTCCACTTT. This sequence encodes CASGQNYNSPLHF.